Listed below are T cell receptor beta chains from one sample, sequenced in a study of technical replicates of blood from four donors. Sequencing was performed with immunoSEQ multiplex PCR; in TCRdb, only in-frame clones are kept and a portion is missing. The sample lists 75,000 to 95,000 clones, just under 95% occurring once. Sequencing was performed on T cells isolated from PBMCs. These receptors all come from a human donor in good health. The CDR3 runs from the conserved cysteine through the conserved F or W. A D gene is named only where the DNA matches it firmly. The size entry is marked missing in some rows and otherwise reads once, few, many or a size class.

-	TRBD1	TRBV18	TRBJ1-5	CASSEGRDRLSNSNQPQHF	TGTGCCAGCTCAGAGGGTAGGGACAGGCTATCAAACAGCAATCAGCCCCAGCATTTT
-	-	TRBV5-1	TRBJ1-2	CASSLGQANYGYTF	TGCGCCAGCAGCTTGGGACAGGCAAACTATGGCTACACCTTC
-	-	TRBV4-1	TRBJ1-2	CASSSPGLQSSPANYGYTF	TGCGCCAGCAGCTCACCGGGACTGCAATCGTCTCCAGCTAACTATGGCTACACCTTC
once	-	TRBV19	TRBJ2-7	CASSGDSYEQYF	TGTGCATCATCGGGGGACAGCTACGAGCAGTACTTC
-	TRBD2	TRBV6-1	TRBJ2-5	CASSPTGGLETQYF	TGTGCCAGCAGTCCTACGGGGGGGCTGGAGACCCAGTACTTC
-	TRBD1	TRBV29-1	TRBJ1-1	CSTGTENTEAFF	TGCAGCACCGGGACAGAGAACACTGAAGCTTTCTTT
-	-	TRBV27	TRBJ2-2	CASSHNMLANTGELFF	TGTGCCAGCAGCCACAATATGCTAGCAAACACCGGGGAGCTGTTTTTT
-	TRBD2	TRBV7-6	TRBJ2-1	CASSASGNSYNEQFF	TGTGCCAGCAGCGCAAGCGGGAACTCCTACAATGAGCAGTTCTTC
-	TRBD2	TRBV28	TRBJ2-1	CASSMQGLAGGSFGQFF	TGTGCCAGCAGTATGCAAGGACTAGCGGGAGGTTCGTTTGGGCAGTTCTTC
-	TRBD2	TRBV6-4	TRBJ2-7	CASSDGLAVFVRGYEQYF	TGTGCCAGCAGTGACGGACTAGCGGTATTTGTGAGGGGTTACGAGCAGTACTTC
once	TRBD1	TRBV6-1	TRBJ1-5	CATNPGTANQPQHF	TGTGCCACGAACCCCGGGACAGCGAATCAGCCCCAGCATTTT
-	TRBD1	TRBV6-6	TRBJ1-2	CANRRDRDDGYTF	TGTGCCAATCGCCGGGACAGGGATGATGGCTACACCTTC
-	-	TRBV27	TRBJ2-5	CASSHLWGGLETQYF	TGTGCCAGCAGCCACCTCTGGGGGGGGCTGGAGACCCAGTACTTC
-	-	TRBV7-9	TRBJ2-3	CASSLRDSTTDTQYF	TGTGCCAGCAGCTTAAGAGACAGCACAACAGATACGCAGTATTTT
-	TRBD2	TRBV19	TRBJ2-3	CASRYSGGSTDTQYF	TGTGCCAGTAGGTACAGCGGGGGAAGCACAGATACGCAGTATTTT
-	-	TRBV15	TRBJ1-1	CATSRDPWGGNTEAFF	TGTGCCACCAGCAGAGACCCCTGGGGGGGGAACACTGAAGCTTTCTTT
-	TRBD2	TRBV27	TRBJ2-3	CASSPPPDLAGPYTQYF	TGTGCCAGCAGTCCCCCCCCTGACCTAGCGGGACCTTATACGCAGTATTTT
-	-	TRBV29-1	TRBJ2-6	CSFRGSGANVLTF	TGCAGTTTTCGGGGCTCTGGGGCCAACGTCCTGACTTTC
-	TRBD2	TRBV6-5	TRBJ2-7	CASRSSGTTSEQYF	TGTGCCAGCAGGAGCTCCGGGACTACCTCCGAGCAGTACTTC
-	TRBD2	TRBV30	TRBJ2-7	CACGLALSYEQYF	TGTGCCTGTGGACTAGCCTTATCCTACGAGCAGTACTTC
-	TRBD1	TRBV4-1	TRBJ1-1	CASSHASGGLNTEAFF	TGCGCCAGCAGCCATGCGTCAGGGGGCCTGAACACTGAAGCTTTCTTT
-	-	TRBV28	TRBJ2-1	CASSLTTTNEQFF	TGTGCCAGCAGTTTAACGACAACGAATGAGCAGTTCTTC
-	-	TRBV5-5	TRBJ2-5	CASTLQGTQYF	TGTGCCAGCACCCTTCAGGGGACCCAGTACTTC
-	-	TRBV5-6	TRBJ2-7	CASSSGTYEQYF	TGTGCCAGCAGTTCAGGGACCTACGAGCAGTACTTC
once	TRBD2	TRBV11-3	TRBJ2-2	CASSSVAGGKGELFF	TGTGCCAGCAGCTCAGTAGCGGGAGGTAAAGGGGAGCTGTTTTTT
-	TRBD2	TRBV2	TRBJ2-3	CASQVSGVTDTQYF	TGTGCCAGTCAAGTTAGCGGGGTCACAGATACGCAGTATTTT
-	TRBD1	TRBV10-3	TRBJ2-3	CAISGTDRGRTDTQYF	TGTGCCATCAGTGGGACCGACAGGGGGCGGACAGATACGCAGTATTTT
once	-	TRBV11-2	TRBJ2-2	CASSFQPVRGGELFF	TGTGCCAGCAGCTTCCAGCCGGTCAGGGGCGGGGAGCTGTTTTTT
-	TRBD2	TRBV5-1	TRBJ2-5	CASSLVGSGGQETQYF	TGCGCCAGCAGCCTCGTCGGTAGCGGGGGCCAAGAGACCCAGTACTTC
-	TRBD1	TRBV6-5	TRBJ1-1	CASSYGPGTVNTEAFF	TGTGCCAGCAGTTACGGACCCGGGACAGTGAACACTGAAGCTTTCTTT
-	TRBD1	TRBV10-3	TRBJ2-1	CATAETGGENDEQFF	TGTGCCACCGCAGAGACAGGGGGCGAAAACGATGAGCAGTTCTTC
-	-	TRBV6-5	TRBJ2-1	CASSYSMRDHEQFF	TGTGCCAGCAGTTACTCAATGCGGGACCATGAGCAGTTCTTC
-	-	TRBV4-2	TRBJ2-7	CASSQSGRVAYEQYF	TGTGCCAGCAGCCAATCGGGCAGGGTGGCCTACGAGCAGTACTTC
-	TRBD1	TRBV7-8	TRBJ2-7	CASSRRDSAYEQYF	TGTGCCAGCAGCCGTAGGGACAGCGCCTACGAGCAGTACTTC
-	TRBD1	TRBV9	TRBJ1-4	CASSGGDRSGEKLFF	TGTGCCAGCAGCGGAGGGGACAGGTCTGGCGAAAAACTGTTTTTT